Sequencing of this T cell receptor (beta chain) was carried out in a study of cytotoxic CD8 clonotypes in ibrutinib-treated CLL. About the research overall: The patients comprised more than ten relapsed/refractory and approximately 16 treatment-naive cases, around 17 IGHV unmutated.

The method was immunoSEQ multiplex PCR; TCRdb's version includes in-frame clones alone and lacks a portion of them. This sample has some 23,000 clones, with more than 65% found just once. The CDR3 sequence is 17 residues long. Germline values: CDR1 SGHRS, CDR2 YFSETQ. The trim removed 4 bases at V and 4 bases at J, leaving 6 bases unmatched. The source of this sequence is a human donor with chronic lymphocytic leukemia. The V and J genes are TRBV5-1 and TRBJ2-6; 12 bases are shared with TRBD2. The source material was PBMCs, sampled after 12 months of ibrutinib treatment. The CDR3 DNA reads TGCGCCAGCAGCCCTAGCGGGGGGGCAGGCGGGGCCAACGTCCTGACTTTC. It is translated as CASSPSGGAGGANVLTF.